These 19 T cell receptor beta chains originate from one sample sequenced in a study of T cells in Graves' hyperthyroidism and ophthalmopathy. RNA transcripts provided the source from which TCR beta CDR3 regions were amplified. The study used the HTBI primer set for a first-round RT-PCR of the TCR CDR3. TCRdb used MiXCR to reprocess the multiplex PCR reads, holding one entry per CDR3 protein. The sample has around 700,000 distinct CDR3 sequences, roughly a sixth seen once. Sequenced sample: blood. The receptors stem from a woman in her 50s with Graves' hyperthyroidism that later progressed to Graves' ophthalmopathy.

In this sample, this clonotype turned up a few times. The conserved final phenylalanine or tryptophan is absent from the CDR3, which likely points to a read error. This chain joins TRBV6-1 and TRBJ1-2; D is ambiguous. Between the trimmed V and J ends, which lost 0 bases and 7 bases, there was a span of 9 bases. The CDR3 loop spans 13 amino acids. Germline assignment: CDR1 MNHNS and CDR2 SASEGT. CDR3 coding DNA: TGTGCCAGCAGTGAAGCTTTGGTTGCTGGCTACACCCTC. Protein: CASSEALVAGYTL.

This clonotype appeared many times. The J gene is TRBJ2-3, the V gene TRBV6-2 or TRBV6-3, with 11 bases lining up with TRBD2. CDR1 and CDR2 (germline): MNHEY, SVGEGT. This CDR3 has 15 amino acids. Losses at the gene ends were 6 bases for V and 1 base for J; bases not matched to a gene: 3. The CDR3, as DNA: TGTGCCAGCAGATCTAGCGGGGGGCGCACAGATACGCAGTATTTT. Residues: CASRSSGGRTDTQYF.

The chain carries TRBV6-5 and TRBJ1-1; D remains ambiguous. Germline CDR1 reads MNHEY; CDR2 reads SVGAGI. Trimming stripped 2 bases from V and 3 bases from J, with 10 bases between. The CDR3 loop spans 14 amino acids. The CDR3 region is CASSYRRGDTEAFF. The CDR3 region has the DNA TGTGCCAGCAGTTACCGACGCGGGGACACTGAAGCTTTCTTT.

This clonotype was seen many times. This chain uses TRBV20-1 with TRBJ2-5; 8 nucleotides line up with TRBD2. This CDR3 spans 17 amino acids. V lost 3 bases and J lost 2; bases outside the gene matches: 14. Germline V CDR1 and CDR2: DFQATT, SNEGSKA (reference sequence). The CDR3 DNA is TGCAGTGCTAGTGCCCAAGTGGGCGGGGGGAATCAAGAGACCCAGTACTTC. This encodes CSASAQVGGGNQETQYF.

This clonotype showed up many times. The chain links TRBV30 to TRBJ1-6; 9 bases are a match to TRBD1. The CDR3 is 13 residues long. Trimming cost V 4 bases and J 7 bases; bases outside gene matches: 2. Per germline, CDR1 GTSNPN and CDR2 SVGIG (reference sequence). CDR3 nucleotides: TGTGCCTGGAAGACAGGGGGGAATTCACCCCTCCACTTT. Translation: CAWKTGGNSPLHF.

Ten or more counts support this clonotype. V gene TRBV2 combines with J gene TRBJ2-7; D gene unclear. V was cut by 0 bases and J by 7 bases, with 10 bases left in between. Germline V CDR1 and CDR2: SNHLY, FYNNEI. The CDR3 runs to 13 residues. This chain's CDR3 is CASSEAGMWEQYF. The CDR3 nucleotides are TGTGCCAGCAGTGAAGCGGGGATGTGGGAGCAGTACTTC.

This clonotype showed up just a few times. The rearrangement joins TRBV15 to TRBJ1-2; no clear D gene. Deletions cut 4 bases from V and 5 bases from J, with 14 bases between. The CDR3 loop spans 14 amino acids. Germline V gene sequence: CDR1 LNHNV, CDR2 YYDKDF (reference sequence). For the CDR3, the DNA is TGTGCCACCAGCAAGAGGCCGGGGTTTTATGGCTACACCTTC. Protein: CATSKRPGFYGYTF.

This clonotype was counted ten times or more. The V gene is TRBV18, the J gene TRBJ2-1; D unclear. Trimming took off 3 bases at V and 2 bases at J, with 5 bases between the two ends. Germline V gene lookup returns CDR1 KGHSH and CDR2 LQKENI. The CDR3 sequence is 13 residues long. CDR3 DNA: TGTGCCAGCTCACCGCCTACCTACAATGAGCAGTTCTTC. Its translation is CASSPPTYNEQFF. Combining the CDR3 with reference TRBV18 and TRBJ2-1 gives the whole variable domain NAGVMQNPRHLVRRRGQEARLRCSPMKGHSHVYWYRQLPEEGLKFMVYLQKENIIDESGMPKERFSAEFPKEGPSILRIQQVVRGDSAAYFCASSPPTYNEQFFGPGTRLTVL.

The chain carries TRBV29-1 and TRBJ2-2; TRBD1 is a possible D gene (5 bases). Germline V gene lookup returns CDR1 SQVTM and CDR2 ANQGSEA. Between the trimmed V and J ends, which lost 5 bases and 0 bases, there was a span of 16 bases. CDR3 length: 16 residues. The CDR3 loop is CSVLQGRSTNTGELFF. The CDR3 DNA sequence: TGCAGCGTTCTGCAGGGAAGGTCGACGAACACCGGGGAGCTGTTTTTT.

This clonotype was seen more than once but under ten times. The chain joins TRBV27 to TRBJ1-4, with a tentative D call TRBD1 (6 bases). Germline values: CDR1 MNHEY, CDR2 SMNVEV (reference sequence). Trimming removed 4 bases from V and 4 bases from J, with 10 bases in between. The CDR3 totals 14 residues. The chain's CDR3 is CASSSQGFNEKLFF. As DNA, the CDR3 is TGTGCCAGCAGTTCACAGGGATTTAATGAAAAACTGTTTTTT.

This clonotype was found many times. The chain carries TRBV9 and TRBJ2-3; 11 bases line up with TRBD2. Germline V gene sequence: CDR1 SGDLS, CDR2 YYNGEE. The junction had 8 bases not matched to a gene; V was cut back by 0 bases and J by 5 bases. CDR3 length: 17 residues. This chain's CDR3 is CASSVAYSGGALDTQYF. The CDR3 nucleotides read TGTGCCAGCAGCGTAGCGTATAGCGGGGGGGCCTTAGATACGCAGTATTTT.

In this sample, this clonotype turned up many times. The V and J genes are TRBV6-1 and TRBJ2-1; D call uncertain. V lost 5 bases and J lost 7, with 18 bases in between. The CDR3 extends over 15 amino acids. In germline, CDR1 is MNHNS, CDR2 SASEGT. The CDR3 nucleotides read TGTGCCAGCAGTCCCCTAACTTTGGGTAGTAATGAGCAGTTCTTC. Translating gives CASSPLTLGSNEQFF.

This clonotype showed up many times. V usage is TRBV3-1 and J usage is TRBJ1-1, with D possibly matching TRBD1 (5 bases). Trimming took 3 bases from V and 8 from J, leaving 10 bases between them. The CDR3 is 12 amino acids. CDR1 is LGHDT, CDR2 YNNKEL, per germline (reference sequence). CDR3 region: CASSHGAGEAFF. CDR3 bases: TGTGCCAGCAGCCATGGTGCAGGGGAAGCTTTCTTT.

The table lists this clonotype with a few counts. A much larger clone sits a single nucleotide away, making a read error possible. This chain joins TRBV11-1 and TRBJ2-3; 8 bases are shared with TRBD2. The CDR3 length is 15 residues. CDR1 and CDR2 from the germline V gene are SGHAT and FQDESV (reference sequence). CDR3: CVSSLAGLVTDTQYF. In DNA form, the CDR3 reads TGTGTCAGCAGCTTAGCGGGACTAGTGACAGATACGCAGTATTTT.

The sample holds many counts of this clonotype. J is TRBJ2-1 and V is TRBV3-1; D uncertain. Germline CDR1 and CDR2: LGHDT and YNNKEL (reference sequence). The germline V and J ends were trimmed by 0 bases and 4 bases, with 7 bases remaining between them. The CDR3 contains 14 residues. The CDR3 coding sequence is TGTGCCAGCAGCCAAGAATGGCTATACAATGAGCAGTTCTTC. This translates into CASSQEWLYNEQFF.

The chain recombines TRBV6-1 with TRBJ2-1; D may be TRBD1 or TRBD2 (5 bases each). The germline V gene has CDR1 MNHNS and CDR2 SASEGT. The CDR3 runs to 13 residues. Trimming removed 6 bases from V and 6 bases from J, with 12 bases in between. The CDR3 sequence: CASSPGLANEQFF. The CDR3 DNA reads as TGTGCCAGCAGCCCGGGGCTAGCCAATGAGCAGTTCTTC.

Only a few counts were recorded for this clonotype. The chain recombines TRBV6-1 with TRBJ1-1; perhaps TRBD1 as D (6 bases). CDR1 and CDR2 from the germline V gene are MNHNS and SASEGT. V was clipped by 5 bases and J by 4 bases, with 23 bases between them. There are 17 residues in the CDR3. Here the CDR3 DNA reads TGTGCCAGCAGTTTACGCAGGGGCCCCCTTGAGATCACTGAAGCTTTCTTT. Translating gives CASSLRRGPLEITEAFF.

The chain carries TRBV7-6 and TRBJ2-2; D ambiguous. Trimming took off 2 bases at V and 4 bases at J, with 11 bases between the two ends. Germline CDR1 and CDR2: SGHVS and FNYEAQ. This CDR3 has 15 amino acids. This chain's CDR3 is CASSLPGQLTGELFF. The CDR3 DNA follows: TGTGCCAGCAGCTTACCGGGCCAGCTCACCGGGGAGCTGTTTTTT.

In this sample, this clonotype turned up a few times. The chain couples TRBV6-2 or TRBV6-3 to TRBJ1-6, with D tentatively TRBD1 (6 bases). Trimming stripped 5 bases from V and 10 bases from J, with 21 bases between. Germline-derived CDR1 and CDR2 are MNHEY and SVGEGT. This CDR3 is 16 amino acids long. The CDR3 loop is CASSRYPREGGSPLHF. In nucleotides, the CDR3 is TGTGCCAGCAGTAGGTATCCCCGGGAGGGGGGGTCACCCCTCCACTTT.